Here is one TCR beta chain with its context. Its specificity is not known. 5'-RACE, quantitative and with molecular barcodes, yielded the TCR beta libraries. Using its own MiXCR run on the 5' RACE reads, TCRdb lists one record per CDR3 protein. Here the sample spans around 140,000 distinct CDR3 sequences, 9.5% to 12% being singletons. This specimen comes from a study of CD8 T cells in ankylosing spondylitis. V gave up 9 bases and J gave up 8 bases, with 17 bases separating them. The CDR3 covers 13 residues. Looked up from germline, CDR1 is SGHNT and CDR2 is YENEEA. Study results and caveats: Relatively scarce in peripheral blood, disease-linked clones were CD8+. Researchers reportedly found disease-linked clones significantly enriched in matched ankylosing spondylitis synovial fluid. Ankylosing spondylitis blood appeared to be characterized by a TCR beta motif of under 10 highly homologous variants.

The TCR was taken from a female donor with ankylosing spondylitis or in good health (not recorded which). Input material: blood, either unsorted or a sorted T cell fraction (not recorded which). The chain combines TRBV11-3 with TRBJ2-1; D perhaps matches TRBD1 (6 bases). The CDR3 here is CARDRLGVHEQFF. The CDR3 DNA sequence: TGTGCCAGAGACAGGTTAGGCGTCCATGAGCAGTTCTTC.